This T cell receptor (beta chain) was recovered during a study of blood T cell repertoires in COVID-19. For the study at large: Acute and convalescent COVID-19 specimens originated in the United States, Italy and Spain.

Per the authors' pipeline: Reference gene primer amplification gave estimated nucleated cell counts. Sequencing used immunoSEQ multiplex PCR; TCRdb keeps in-frame clones, though not all of them. The V and J calls and clone size come from that table; D and trimming were worked out from the DNA. The sample comprises approximately 290,000 clones, approximately 85% of which are singletons, and roughly 4% rests with the top ten. CDR3 length: 13 residues. Per germline, CDR1 SGDLS and CDR2 YYNGEE. V lost 4 bases and J 4 bases, leaving 9 bases between the germline ends. Participants, roughly 18 to 90 years old, spanned 25 or so US areas.

Sequencing was done on a sample of PBMCs or T cells enriched from blood (not recorded which). This receptor was identified in a woman in her thirties who had recovered from COVID-19. V usage is TRBV9 and J usage is TRBJ1-3; a possible D gene is TRBD1 (5 bases). For the CDR3, the DNA is TGTGCCAGCAGCCCCGGGGGGGGAAACACCATATATTTT. This codes for CASSPGGGNTIYF.